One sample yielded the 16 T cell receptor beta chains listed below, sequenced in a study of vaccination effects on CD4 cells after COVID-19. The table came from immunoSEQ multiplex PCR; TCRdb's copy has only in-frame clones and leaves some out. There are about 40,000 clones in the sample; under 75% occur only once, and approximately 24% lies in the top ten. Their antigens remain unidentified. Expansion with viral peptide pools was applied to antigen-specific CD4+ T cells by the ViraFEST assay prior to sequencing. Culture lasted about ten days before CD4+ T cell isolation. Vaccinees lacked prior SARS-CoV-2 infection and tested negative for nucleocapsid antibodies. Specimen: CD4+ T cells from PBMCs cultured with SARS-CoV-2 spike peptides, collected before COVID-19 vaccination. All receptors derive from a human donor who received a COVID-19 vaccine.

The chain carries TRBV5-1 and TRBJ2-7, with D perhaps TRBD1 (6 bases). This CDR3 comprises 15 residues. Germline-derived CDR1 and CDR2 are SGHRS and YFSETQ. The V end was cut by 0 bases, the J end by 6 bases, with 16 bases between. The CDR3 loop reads CASSLATGGQREQYF. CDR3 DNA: TGCGCCAGCAGCTTGGCGACTGGGGGCCAGCGCGAGCAGTACTTC.

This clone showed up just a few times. As DNA, the CDR3 is TGCGCCAGCAGCTTGGGGGCGATGGGCACTGAAGCTTTCTTT. It is translated as CASSLGAMGTEAFF. V usage is TRBV5-1 and J usage is TRBJ1-1; D ambiguous. V gave up 0 bases and J gave up 4 bases, with 10 bases separating them. Germline V lookup: CDR1 SGHRS, CDR2 YFSETQ. The CDR3 runs 14 residues.

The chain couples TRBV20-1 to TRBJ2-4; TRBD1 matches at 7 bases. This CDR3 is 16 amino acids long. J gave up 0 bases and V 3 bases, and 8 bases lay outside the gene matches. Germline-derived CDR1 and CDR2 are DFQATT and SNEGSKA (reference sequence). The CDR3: CSASLGTALAKNIQYF. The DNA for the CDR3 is TGCAGTGCTAGTCTCGGGACAGCGCTAGCCAAAAACATTCAGTACTTC.

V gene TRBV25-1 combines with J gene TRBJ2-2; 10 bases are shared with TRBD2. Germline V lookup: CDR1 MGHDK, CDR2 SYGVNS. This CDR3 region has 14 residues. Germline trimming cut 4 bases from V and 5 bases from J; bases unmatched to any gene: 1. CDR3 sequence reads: CASSVAGGTGELFF. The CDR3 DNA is TGTGCCAGCAGTGTAGCGGGAGGAACCGGGGAGCTGTTTTTT.

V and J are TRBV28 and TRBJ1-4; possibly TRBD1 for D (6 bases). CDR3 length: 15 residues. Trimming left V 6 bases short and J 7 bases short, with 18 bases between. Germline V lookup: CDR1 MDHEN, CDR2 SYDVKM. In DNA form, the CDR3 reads TGTGCCAGCAGCACCCTCAGGGGAGGGGGTGAAAAACTGTTTTTT. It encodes CASSTLRGGGEKLFF.

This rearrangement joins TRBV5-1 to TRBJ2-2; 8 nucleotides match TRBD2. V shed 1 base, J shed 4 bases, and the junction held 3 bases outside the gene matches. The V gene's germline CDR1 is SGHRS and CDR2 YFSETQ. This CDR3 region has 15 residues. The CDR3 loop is CASSLKSGGTGELFF. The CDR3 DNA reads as TGCGCCAGCAGCTTGAAAAGCGGGGGCACCGGGGAGCTGTTTTTT.

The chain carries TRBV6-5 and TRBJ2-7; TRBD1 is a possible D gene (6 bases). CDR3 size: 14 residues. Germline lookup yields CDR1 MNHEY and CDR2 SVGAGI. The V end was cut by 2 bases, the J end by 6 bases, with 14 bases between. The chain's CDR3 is CASSYLQGTGEQYF. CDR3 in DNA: TGTGCCAGCAGTTACCTCCAGGGGACGGGCGAGCAGTACTTC.

CDR3: CASSQDYFQSGNGELFF. The CDR3 DNA sequence: TGCGCCAGCAGCCAAGATTATTTCCAGAGTGGAAACGGGGAGCTGTTTTTT. The rearrangement joins TRBV4-3 to TRBJ2-2; D gene ambiguous. From germline, CDR1 is LGHNA and CDR2 YSLEER. The V end was cut by 0 bases, the J end by 7 bases, with 18 bases between. The CDR3 is made up of 17 amino acids.

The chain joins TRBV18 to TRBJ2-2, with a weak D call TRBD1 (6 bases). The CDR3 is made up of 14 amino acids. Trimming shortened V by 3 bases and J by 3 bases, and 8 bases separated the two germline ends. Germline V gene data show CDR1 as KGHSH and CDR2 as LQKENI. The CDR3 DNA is TGTGCCAGCTCACCGAACAGGGACACCGGGGAGCTGTTTTTT. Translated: CASSPNRDTGELFF.

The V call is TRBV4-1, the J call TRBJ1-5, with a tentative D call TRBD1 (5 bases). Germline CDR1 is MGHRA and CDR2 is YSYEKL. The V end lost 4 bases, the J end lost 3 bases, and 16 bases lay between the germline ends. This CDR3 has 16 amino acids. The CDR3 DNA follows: TGCGCCAGCAGCCCCCGTACTGATGGGGCCAATCAGCCCCAGCATTTT. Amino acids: CASSPRTDGANQPQHF.

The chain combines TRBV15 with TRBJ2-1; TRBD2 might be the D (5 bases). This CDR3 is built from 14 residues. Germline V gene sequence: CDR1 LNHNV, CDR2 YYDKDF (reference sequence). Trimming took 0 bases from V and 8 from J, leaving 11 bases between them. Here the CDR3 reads CATSREEAGDEQFF. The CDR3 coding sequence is TGTGCCACCAGCAGAGAGGAGGCCGGGGATGAGCAGTTCTTC. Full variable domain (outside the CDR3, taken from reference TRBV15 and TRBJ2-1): DAMVIQNPRYQVTQFGKPVTLSCSQTLNHNVMYWYQQKSSQAPKLLFHYYDKDFNNEADTPDNFQSRRPNTSFCFLDIRSPGLGDTAMYLCATSREEAGDEQFFGPGTRLTVL.

The CDR3 nucleotides are TGTGCCAGCAGTCCGTTGGGACTAGCGGCCGGTGAGCAGTTCTTC. Translating gives CASSPLGLAAGEQFF. The V gene is TRBV11-2, the J gene TRBJ2-1; 11 bases are a match to TRBD2. The J segment lost 9 bases and the V segment lost 6 bases, leaving 10 bases of the junction unmatched. From germline, CDR1 is SGHAT and CDR2 FQNNGV. CDR3 size: 15 residues.

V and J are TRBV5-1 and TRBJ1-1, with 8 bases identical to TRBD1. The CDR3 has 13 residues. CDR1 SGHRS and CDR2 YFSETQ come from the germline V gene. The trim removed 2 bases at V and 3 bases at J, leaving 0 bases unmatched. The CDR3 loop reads CASSLQGDTEAFF. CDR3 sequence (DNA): TGCGCCAGCAGCTTACAGGGGGACACTGAAGCTTTCTTT.

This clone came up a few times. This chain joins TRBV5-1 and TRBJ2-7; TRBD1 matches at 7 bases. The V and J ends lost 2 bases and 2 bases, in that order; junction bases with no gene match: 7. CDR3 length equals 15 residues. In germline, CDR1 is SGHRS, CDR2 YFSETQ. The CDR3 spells CASSLRQGEAYEQYF. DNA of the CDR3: TGCGCCAGCAGCTTACGACAGGGAGAAGCCTACGAGCAGTACTTC.

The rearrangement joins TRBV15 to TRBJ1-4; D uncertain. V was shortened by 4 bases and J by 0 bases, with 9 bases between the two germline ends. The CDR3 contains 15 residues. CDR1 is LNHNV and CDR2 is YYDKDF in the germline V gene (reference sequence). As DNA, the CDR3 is TGTGCCACCAGCACACGACCGGCAACTAATGAAAAACTGTTTTTT. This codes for CATSTRPATNEKLFF.

As DNA, the CDR3 is TGTGCCAGCAGTTCCTTGGGGGGCGTGCTAAGCGGGGCCAAAAACATTCAGTACTTC. It is translated as CASSSLGGVLSGAKNIQYF. The chain links TRBV28 to TRBJ2-4, with D possibly called TRBD1 or TRBD2 (6 bases each). The CDR3 loop spans 19 amino acids. The germline V and J ends were trimmed by 4 bases and 1 base, with 23 bases remaining between them. Germline-derived CDR1 and CDR2 are MDHEN and SYDVKM.